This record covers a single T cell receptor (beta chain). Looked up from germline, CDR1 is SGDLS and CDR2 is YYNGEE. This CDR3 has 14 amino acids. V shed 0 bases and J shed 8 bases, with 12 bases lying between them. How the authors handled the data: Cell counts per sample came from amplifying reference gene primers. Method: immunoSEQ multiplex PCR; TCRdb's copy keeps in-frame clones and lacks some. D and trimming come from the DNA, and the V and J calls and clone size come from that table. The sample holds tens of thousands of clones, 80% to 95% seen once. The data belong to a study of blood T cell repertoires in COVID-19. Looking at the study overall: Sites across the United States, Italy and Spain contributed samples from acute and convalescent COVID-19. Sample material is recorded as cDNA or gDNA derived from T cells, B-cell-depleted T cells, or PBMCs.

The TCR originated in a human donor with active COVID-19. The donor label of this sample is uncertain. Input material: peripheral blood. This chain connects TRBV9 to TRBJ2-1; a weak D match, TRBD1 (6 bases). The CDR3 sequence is CASSVGEDRHEQFF. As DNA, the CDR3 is TGTGCCAGCAGCGTAGGGGAAGACAGGCATGAGCAGTTCTTC.